This TCR beta chain was sequenced during a study of cytomegalovirus exposure and HLA in healthy donors. The table came from immunoSEQ multiplex PCR; TCRdb's copy has only in-frame clones and leaves some out. The table records approximately 98,000 clones, roughly 95% of them present only once. Germline CDR1 and CDR2: SGDLS and YYNGEE. The CDR3 consists of 15 residues. The V gene lost 3 bases and the J gene lost 5 bases, with 16 bases spanning the gap. The study's findings and limits: The TCR clusters that emerged in the first cohort tended, a later analysis found, to co-occur in the approximately 110 validation repertoires. It was about 150 TCR beta chains that were listed as cytomegalovirus-associated. Many donors shared some public TCRs, even though most TCR sequences were rare. The classifier reportedly diagnosed cytomegalovirus status with high specificity and sensitivity.

To note about this clone: What it recognizes is unknown.

Sequenced sample: PBMCs. The J gene is TRBJ2-3, the V gene TRBV9, with D perhaps TRBD2 (6 bases). The TCR was taken from a woman under 30 in good health and CMV-seronegative. CDR3 DNA sequence: TGTGCCAGCAGCGCTGCCCTAGCCGGGGGAGATACGCAGTATTTT. Its protein product is CASSAALAGGDTQYF.